This TCR beta chain was retrieved from a study of blood T cells in healthy people across ages. It was with a sample-barcoded 5' primer and a J-beta primer mix that a second PCR of about 6 to 12 cycles was run. MiXCR, run by TCRdb on the 5' RACE reads, gives a single entry per CDR3 protein. The top ten hold about 6.7% of the sample, which has roughly 1,300,000 distinct CDR3 sequences, around 59% seen once. CDR3 length: 15 residues. The germline V gene has CDR1 MNHEY and CDR2 SVGAGI. Comment on this clonotype: Its cognate antigen is unknown.

Isolation yielded PBMCs, at least 6.5 million per sample, in every case. The study, taken as a whole, reports: Naive and antigen-experienced cells could not be conclusively compared, given unsorted PBMCs. Observed TCR beta diversity showed a strong correlation with the percentage of naive T cells as measured by flow cytometry.

V and J are TRBV6-5 and TRBJ2-4; 10 bases line up with TRBD2. The J call may be faulty, since TRBJ2-7 better matches the DNA end. The specimen sequenced was blood. This sequence originates from a young man in good health. The CDR3 DNA follows: TGTGCCAGCAAGGCTAGCGGGAGTAGGGCCTACGAGCAGTACTTC. Translated: CASKASGSRAYEQYF.